The sequence of this T cell receptor beta chain was determined in a study of identical twins. Study conclusions and caveats: When twins shared out-of-frame alpha sequences, those sequences had excess low generation probability. Models predicted too little out-of-frame TCR alpha sharing in monozygotic twins.

All donors comprised healthy Caucasians. This clonotype was counted at least ten times. Antigen unknown. TCRdb passed the 5' RACE reads through MiXCR, listing each CDR3 protein once. This sample yields roughly 710,000 distinct CDR3 sequences, of which around 6% are seen a single time; 1.5% to 2% belongs to the top ten. The sequence derives from a man between 18 and 35 years old in good health. The sample was naive T cells sorted from blood.

The CDR3: CSVEDLGETQYF. The CDR3 DNA reads TGCAGCGTTGAAGATCTGGGAGAGACCCAGTACTTC. The V and J genes are TRBV29-1 and TRBJ2-5; D uncertain. CDR1 is SQVTM, CDR2 ANQGSEA, per germline. The CDR3 runs to 12 residues. V was clipped by 0 bases and J by 4 bases, with 6 bases between them.